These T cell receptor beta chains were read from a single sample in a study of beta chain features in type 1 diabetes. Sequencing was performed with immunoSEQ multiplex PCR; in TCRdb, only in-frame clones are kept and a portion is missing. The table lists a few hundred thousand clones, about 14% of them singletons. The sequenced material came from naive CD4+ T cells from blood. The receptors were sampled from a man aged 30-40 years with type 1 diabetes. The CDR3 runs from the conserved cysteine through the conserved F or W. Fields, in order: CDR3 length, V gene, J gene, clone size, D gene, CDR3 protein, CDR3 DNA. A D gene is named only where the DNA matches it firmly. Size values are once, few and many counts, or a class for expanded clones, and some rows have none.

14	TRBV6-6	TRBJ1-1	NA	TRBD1	CASTLTGENTEAFF	TGTGCCAGCACCCTAACAGGGGAGAACACTGAAGCTTTCTTT
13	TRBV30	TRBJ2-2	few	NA	CAWRQTNTGELFF	TGTGCCTGGAGACAGACGAACACCGGGGAGCTGTTTTTT
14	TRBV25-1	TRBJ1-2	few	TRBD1	CASSDPGTDYGYTF	TGTGCCAGCAGTGACCCCGGGACAGACTATGGCTACACCTTC
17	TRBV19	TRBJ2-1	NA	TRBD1	CASSIGVWQGAYNEQFF	TGTGCCAGTAGTATAGGGGTGTGGCAGGGGGCTTACAATGAGCAGTTCTTC
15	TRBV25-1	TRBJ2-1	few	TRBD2	CASSDPSGHYNEQFF	TGTGCCAGCAGCGACCCTAGCGGGCACTACAATGAGCAGTTCTTC
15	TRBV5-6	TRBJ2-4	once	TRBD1	CASSRDRETRNIQYF	TGTGCCAGCAGCCGGGACAGGGAGACGAGAAACATTCAGTACTTC
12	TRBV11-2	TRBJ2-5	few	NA	CASSPLRETQYF	TGTGCCAGCAGCCCCCTCCGGGAGACCCAGTACTTC
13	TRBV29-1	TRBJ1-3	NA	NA	CSDGGGAVSTIYF	TGCAGCGACGGCGGGGGGGCGGTTTCCACCATATATTTT
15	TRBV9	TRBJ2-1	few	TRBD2	CASSSRLAGYNEQFF	TGTGCCAGCAGCTCCAGACTAGCGGGATACAATGAGCAGTTCTTC
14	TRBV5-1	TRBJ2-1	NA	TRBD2	CASSTGTSSNEQFF	TGCGCCAGCAGTACCGGGACTAGCAGCAATGAGCAGTTCTTC
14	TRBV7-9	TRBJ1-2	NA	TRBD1	CASSLVAGGDGYTF	TGTGCCAGCAGCTTGGTGGCAGGGGGCGATGGCTACACCTTC
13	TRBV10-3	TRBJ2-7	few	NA	CAISGLADYEQYF	TGTGCCATCAGTGGATTAGCGGACTACGAGCAGTACTTC
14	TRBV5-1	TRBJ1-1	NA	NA	CASSSSAPPSEAFF	TGCGCCAGCAGCTCCAGCGCCCCTCCTAGTGAAGCTTTCTTT
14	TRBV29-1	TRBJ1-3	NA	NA	CSVGQQGSGNTIYF	TGCAGCGTTGGACAGCAAGGGTCCGGAAACACCATATATTTT
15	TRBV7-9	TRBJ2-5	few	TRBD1	CASSLRTGIRETQYF	TGTGCCAGCAGCCTACGGACAGGGATAAGAGAGACCCAGTACTTC
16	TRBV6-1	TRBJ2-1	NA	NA	CASSVVGTLDYNEQFF	TGTGCCAGCAGTGTGGTCGGGACACTGGATTACAATGAGCAGTTCTTC
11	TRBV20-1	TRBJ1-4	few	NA	CSAIHNEKLFF	TGCAGTGCTATCCATAATGAAAAACTGTTTTTT
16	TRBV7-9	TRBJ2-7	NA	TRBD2	CASTSRLAGGSYEQYF	TGTGCCAGCACCTCCAGGTTAGCGGGAGGTTCCTACGAGCAGTACTTC
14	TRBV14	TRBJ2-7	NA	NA	CASRKGQGTYEQYF	TGTGCCAGCCGAAAGGGTCAGGGAACCTACGAGCAGTACTTC
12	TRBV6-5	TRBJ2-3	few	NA	CASSSPVHTQYF	TGTGCCAGCAGTTCGCCGGTCCATACGCAGTATTTT
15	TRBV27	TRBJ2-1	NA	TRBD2	CASSSLGSGDHEQFF	TGTGCCAGCAGTTCCCTGGGTAGCGGGGACCATGAGCAGTTCTTC
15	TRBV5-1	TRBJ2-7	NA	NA	CASSPPVAEVYEQYF	TGCGCCAGCAGCCCCCCCGTTGCGGAGGTCTACGAGCAGTACTTC
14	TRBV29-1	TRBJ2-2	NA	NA	CSARRQANTGELFF	TGCAGCGCCCGCCGACAAGCGAACACCGGGGAGCTGTTTTTT
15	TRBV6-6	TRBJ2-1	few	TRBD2	CASKRGLAVYNEQFF	TGTGCCAGCAAACGGGGACTAGCGGTTTACAATGAGCAGTTCTTC
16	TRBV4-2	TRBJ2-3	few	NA	CASSQDPALATDTQYF	TGTGCCAGCAGCCAAGATCCCGCCCTAGCCACAGATACGCAGTATTTT
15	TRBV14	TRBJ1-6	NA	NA	CASSQDPGVDSPLHF	TGTGCCAGCAGCCAAGATCCAGGGGTGGATTCACCCCTCCACTTT
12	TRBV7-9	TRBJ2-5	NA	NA	CASNVGGETQYF	TGTGCTAGCAATGTAGGCGGAGAGACCCAGTACTTC
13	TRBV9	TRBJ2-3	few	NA	CASSVLSTDTQYF	TGTGCCAGCAGCGTCCTGAGCACAGATACGCAGTATTTT
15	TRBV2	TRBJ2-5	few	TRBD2	CASSDRGLAGETQYF	TGTGCCAGCAGTGATAGGGGACTAGCGGGGGAGACCCAGTACTTC
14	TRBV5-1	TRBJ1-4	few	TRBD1	CASSTGDTNGKLFF	TGCGCCAGCAGCACAGGGGACACTAACGGAAAACTGTTTTTT
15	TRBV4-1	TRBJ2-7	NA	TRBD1	CASSQDWTGGYEQYF	TGCGCCAGCAGCCAAGATTGGACAGGGGGCTACGAGCAGTACTTC
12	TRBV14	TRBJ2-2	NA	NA	CASSPRAGELFF	TGTGCCAGCAGCCCGCGGGCCGGGGAGCTGTTTTTT
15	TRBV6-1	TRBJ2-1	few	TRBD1	CASSPPDRRFDEQFF	TGTGCCAGCAGTCCCCCGGACAGGCGTTTCGATGAGCAGTTCTTC
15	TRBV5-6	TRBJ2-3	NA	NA	CASSLLGGSTDTQYF	TGTGCCAGCAGCTTGCTTGGGGGGAGCACAGATACGCAGTATTTT
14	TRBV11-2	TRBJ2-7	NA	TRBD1	CASSFPGQAYEQYF	TGTGCCAGCAGCTTTCCGGGACAGGCCTACGAGCAGTACTTC
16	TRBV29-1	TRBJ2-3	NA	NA	CSVERLARASTDTQYF	TGCAGCGTTGAACGCCTAGCGCGAGCTAGCACAGATACGCAGTATTTT
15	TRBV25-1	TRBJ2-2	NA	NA	CASSVLQGRTGELFF	TGTGCCAGCAGTGTATTGCAGGGTCGCACCGGGGAGCTGTTTTTT
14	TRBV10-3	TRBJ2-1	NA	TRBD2	CAIRESSGGNEQFF	TGTGCCATCAGGGAGTCTAGCGGAGGAAATGAGCAGTTCTTC
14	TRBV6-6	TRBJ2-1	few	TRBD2	CASSFSGSQNEQFF	TGTGCCAGCAGCTTTAGCGGGAGTCAGAATGAGCAGTTCTTC
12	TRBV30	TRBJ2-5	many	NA	CAWSGPRGPQYF	TGTGCCTGGAGTGGACCCCGAGGTCCCCAGTACTTC
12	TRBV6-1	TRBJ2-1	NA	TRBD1	CASSRTGDEQFF	TGTGCCAGCAGTAGAACAGGGGACGAGCAGTTCTTC
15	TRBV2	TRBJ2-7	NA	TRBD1	CASREPGQGINEQYF	TGTGCCAGCAGAGAACCCGGACAGGGGATCAACGAGCAGTACTTC
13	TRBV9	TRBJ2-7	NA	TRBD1	CASNVDTGDEQYF	TGTGCCAGCAACGTAGATACAGGGGACGAGCAGTACTTC
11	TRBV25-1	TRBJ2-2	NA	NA	CASKRAGELFF	TGTGCCAGCAAGAGGGCCGGGGAGCTGTTTTTT
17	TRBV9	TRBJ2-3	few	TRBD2	CASSVALAGSPSGAQYF	TGTGCCAGCAGCGTAGCTCTAGCGGGATCACCATCGGGGGCGCAGTATTTT
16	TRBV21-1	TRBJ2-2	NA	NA	CASSIRGGVGTGELFF	TGTGCCAGCAGCATCCGAGGGGGGGTAGGAACCGGGGAGCTGTTTTTT
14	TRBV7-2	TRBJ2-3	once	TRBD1	CASSPYRGPDTQYF	TGTGCCAGCAGCCCGTACAGGGGCCCGGATACGCAGTATTTT
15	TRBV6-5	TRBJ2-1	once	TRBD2	CASRALGLGDNEQFF	TGTGCCAGCAGAGCCCTGGGACTAGGGGACAATGAGCAGTTCTTC
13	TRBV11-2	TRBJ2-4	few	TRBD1	CASTRQGRNIQYF	TGTGCCAGCACCCGACAGGGGAGAAACATTCAGTACTTC
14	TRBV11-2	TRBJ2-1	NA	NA	CASLPLRGPNEQFF	TGTGCCAGCCTTCCCCTGCGGGGACCCAATGAGCAGTTCTTC
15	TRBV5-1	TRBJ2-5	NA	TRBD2	CASSLERGVVETQYF	TGCGCCAGCAGCTTGGAGCGGGGGGTCGTGGAGACCCAGTACTTC
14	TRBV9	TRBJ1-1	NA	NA	CASSVATGHTEAFF	TGTGCCAGCAGCGTAGCTACGGGTCACACTGAAGCTTTCTTT
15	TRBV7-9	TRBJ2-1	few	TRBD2	CASTGSGRADNEQFF	TGTGCCAGCACCGGTAGCGGGAGGGCCGACAATGAGCAGTTCTTC
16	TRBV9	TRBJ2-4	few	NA	CASSVDPTTGRNIQYF	TGTGCCAGCAGCGTAGATCCGACAACTGGGAGAAACATTCAGTACTTC
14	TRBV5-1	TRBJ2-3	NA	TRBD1	CASSPGTGTDTQYF	TGCGCCAGCAGCCCCGGGACAGGCACAGATACGCAGTATTTT
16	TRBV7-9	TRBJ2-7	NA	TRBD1	CASSSSGGQGAYEQYF	TGTGCCAGCAGCTCCTCGGGGGGACAGGGAGCCTACGAGCAGTACTTC
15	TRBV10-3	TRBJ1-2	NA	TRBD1	CAISDSGQGSYGYTF	TGTGCCATCAGTGATTCGGGACAGGGGAGCTATGGCTACACCTTC
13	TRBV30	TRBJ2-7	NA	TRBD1	CAWEGQGSYEQYF	TGTGCCTGGGAGGGACAGGGGTCCTACGAGCAGTACTTC
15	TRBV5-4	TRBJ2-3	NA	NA	CASSSGRAPTDTQYF	TGTGCCAGCAGTAGTGGCAGGGCCCCCACAGATACGCAGTATTTT